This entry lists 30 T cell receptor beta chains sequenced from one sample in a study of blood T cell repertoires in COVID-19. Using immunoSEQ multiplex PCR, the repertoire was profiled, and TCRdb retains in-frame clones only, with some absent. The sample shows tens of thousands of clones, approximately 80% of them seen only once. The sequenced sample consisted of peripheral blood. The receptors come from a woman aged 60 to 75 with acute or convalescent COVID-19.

The CDR3: CASSDRMNTEAFF. The CDR3 DNA sequence: TGTGCCAGCTCGGACAGAATGAACACTGAAGCTTTCTTT. The rearrangement joins TRBV18 to TRBJ1-1, with D perhaps matching TRBD1 (6 bases). Trimming pared 6 bases from V and 0 bases from J, leaving 8 bases between. This CDR3 contains 13 residues. Germline CDR1 and CDR2: KGHSH and LQKENI.

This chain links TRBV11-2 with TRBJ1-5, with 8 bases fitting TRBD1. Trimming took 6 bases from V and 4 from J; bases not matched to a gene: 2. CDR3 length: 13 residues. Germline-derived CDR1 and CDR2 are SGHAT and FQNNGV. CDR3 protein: CASSRTGNQPQHF. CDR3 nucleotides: TGTGCCAGCAGTCGGACAGGGAATCAGCCCCAGCATTTT.

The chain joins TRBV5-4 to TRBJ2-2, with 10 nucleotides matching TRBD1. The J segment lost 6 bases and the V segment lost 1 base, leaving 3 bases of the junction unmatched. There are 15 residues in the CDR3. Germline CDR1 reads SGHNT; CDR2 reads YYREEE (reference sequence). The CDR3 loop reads CASSLRQGAAGELFF. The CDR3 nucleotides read TGTGCCAGCAGCTTGCGACAGGGGGCTGCCGGGGAGCTGTTTTTT.

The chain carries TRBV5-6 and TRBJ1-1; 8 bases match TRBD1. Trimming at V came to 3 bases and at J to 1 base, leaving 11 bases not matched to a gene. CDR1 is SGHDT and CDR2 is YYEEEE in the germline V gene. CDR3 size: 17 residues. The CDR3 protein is CASSWGQGAASNTEAFF. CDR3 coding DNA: TGTGCCAGCAGCTGGGGGCAGGGGGCAGCCTCGAACACTGAAGCTTTCTTT.

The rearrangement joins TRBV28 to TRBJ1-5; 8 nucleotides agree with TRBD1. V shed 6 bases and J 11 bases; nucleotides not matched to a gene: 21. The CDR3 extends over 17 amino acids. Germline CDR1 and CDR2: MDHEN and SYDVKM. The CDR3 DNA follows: TGTGCCAGCAGCCCACAGCAGGGGGCCTTGAAGAGTCACTCCCAGCATTTT. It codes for CASSPQQGALKSHSQHF.

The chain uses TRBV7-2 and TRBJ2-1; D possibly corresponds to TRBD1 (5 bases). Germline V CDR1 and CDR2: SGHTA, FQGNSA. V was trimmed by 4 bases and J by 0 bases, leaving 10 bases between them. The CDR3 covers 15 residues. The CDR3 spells CASSSQGSSYNEQFF. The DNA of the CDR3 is TGTGCCAGCAGCTCTCAGGGTAGCTCCTACAATGAGCAGTTCTTC.

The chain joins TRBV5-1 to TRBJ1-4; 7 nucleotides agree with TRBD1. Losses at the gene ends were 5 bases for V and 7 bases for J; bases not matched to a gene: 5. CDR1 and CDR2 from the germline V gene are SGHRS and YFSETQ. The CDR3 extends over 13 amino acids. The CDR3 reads CASRTGEAEKLFF. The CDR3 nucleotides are TGCGCCAGCAGAACAGGGGAAGCTGAAAAACTGTTTTTT.

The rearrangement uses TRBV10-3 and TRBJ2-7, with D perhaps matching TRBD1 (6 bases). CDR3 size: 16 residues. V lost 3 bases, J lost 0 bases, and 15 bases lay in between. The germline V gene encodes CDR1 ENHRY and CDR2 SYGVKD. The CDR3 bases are TGTGCCATCAGTGACCTAGGGGGTCCCCTCTCCTACGAGCAGTACTTC. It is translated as CAISDLGGPLSYEQYF.

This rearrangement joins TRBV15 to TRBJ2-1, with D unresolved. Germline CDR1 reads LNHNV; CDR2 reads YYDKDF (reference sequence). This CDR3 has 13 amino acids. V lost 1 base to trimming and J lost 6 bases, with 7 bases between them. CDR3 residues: CATSRGPSNEQFF. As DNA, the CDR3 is TGTGCCACCAGCAGAGGACCTAGCAATGAGCAGTTCTTC.

As DNA, the CDR3 is TGTGCCAGCAGCCGTCAGGGGGAGCACTATAATTCACCCCTCCACTTT. Protein: CASSRQGEHYNSPLHF. The J gene is TRBJ1-6, the V gene TRBV5-4; 7 bases align to TRBD1. J gave up 3 bases and V 4 bases, and 7 bases lay outside the gene matches. This CDR3 is built from 16 residues. Germline V gives CDR1 SGHNT, CDR2 YYREEE (reference sequence).

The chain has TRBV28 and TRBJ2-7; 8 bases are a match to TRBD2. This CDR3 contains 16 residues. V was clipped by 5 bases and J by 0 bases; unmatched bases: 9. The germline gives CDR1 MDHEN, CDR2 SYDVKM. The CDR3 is CASSPLGGRSSYEQYF. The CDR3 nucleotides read TGTGCCAGCAGTCCGCTTGGCGGGAGGAGCTCCTACGAGCAGTACTTC.

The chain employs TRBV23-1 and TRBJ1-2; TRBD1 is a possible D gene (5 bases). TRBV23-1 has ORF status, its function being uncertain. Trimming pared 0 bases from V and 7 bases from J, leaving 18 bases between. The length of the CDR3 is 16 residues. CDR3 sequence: CASSQSSGREGSGYTF. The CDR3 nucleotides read TGCGCCAGCAGTCAATCGTCCGGCAGGGAGGGTAGTGGCTACACCTTC.

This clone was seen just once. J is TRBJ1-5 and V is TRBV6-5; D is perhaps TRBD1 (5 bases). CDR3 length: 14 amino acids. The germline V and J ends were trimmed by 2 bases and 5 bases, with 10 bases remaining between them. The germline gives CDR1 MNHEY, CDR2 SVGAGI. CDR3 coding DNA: TGTGCCAGCAGTTACCGACAGCAGCATCAGCCCCAGCATTTT. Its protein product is CASSYRQQHQPQHF.

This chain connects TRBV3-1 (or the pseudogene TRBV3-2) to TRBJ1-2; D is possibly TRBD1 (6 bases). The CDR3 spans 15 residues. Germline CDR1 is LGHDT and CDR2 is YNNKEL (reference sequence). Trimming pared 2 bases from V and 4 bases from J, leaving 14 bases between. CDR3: CASSQRTAVFYGYTF. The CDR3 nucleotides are TGTGCCAGCAGCCAAAGGACAGCCGTTTTCTATGGCTACACCTTC.

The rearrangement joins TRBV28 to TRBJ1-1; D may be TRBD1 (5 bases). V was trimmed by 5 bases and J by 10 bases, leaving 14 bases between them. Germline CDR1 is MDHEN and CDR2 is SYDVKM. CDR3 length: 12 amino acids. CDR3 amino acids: CASSTGGGVAFF. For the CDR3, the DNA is TGTGCCAGCAGTACCGGGGGAGGAGTAGCTTTCTTT.

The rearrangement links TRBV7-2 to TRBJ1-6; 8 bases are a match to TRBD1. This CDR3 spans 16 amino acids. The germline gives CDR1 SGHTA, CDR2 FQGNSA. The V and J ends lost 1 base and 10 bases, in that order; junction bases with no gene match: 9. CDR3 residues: CASSLVLQGAGSPLHF. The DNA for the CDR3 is TGTGCCAGCAGCTTAGTTTTGCAGGGGGCAGGGTCACCCCTCCACTTT. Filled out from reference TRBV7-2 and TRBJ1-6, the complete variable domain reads GAGVSQSPSNKVTEKGKDVELRCDPISGHTALYWYRQSLGQGLEFLIYFQGNSAPDKSGLPSDRFSAERTGGSVSTLTIQRTQQEDSAVYLCASSLVLQGAGSPLHFGNGTRLTVT.

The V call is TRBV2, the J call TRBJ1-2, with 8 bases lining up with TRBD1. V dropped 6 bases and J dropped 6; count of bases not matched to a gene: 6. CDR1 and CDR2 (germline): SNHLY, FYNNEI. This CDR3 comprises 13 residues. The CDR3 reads CASSFGQGHGYTF. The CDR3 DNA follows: TGTGCCAGCAGCTTCGGACAGGGACATGGCTACACCTTC.

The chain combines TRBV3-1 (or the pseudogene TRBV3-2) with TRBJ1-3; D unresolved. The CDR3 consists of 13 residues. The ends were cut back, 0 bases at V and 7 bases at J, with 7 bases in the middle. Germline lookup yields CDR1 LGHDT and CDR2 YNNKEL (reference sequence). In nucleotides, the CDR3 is TGTGCCAGCAGCCAAGATTGGAGGAACACCATATATTTT. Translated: CASSQDWRNTIYF.

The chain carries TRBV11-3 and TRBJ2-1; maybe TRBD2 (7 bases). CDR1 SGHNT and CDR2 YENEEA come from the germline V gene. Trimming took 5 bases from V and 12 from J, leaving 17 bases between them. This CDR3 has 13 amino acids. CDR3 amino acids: CASSPTGGTGQFF. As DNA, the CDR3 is TGTGCCAGCAGCCCGACGGGGGGCACAGGGCAGTTCTTC.

CDR3 sequence reads: CASRNTGGRSNQPQHF. The DNA of the CDR3 is TGTGCCAGCAGAAATACAGGGGGTAGGAGCAATCAGCCCCAGCATTTT. The chain has TRBV28 and TRBJ1-5; 8 bases are shared with TRBD1. The germline gives CDR1 MDHEN, CDR2 SYDVKM. The CDR3 spans 16 residues. Trimming cost V 6 bases and J 1 base; bases outside gene matches: 8.

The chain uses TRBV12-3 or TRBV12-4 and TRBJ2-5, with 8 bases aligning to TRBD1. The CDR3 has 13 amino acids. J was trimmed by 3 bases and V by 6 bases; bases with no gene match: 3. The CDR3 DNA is TGTGCCAGCAGGACAGGGGTGGAAGAGACCCAGTACTTC. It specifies CASRTGVEETQYF.

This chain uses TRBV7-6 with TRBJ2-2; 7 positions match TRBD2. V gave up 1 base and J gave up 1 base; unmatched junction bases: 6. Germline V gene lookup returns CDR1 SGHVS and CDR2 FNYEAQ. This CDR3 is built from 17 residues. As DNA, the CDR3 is TGTGCCAGCAGCTTAGTTCTAGCGGAACTGAACACCGGGGAGCTGTTTTTT. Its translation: CASSLVLAELNTGELFF. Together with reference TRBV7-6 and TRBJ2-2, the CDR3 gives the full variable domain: GAGVSQSPRYKVTKRGQDVALRCDPISGHVSLYWYRQALGQGPEFLTYFNYEAQQDKSGLPNDRFSAERPEGSISTLTIQRTEQRDSAMYRCASSLVLAELNTGELFFGEGSRLTVL.

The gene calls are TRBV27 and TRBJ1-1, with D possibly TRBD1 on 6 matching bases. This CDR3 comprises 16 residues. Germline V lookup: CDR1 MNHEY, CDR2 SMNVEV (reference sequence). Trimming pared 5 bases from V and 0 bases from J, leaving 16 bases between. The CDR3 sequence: CASSPSDSIMNTEAFF. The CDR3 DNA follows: TGTGCCAGCAGTCCGTCGGACAGTATCATGAACACTGAAGCTTTCTTT.

The CDR3 protein is CASSLRQGNTGELFF. CDR3 nucleotides: TGTGCCAGCAGCTTACGGCAGGGGAACACCGGGGAGCTGTTTTTT. The chain joins TRBV7-9 to TRBJ2-2; perhaps TRBD1 as D (5 bases). This CDR3 spans 15 amino acids. Germline values: CDR1 SEHNR, CDR2 FQNEAQ (reference sequence). V lost 2 bases and J lost 1, with 8 bases in between. Complete variable domain (other parts from reference TRBV7-9 and TRBJ2-2): DTGVSQNPRHKITKRGQNVTFRCDPISEHNRLYWYRQTLGQGPEFLTYFQNEAQLEKSRLLSDRFSAERPKGSFSTLEIQRTEQGDSAMYLCASSLRQGNTGELFFGEGSRLTVL.

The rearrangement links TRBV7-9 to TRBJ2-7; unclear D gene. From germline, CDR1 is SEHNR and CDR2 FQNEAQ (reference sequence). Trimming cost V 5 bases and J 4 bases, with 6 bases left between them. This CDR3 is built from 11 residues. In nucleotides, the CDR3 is TGTGCCAGCAGCCCACAGTACGAGCAGTACTTC. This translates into CASSPQYEQYF.

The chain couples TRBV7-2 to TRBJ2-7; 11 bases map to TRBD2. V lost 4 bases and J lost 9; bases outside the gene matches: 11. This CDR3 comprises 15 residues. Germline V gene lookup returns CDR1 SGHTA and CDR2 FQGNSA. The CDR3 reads CASSSSGRWFLGQYF. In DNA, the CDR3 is TGTGCCAGCAGCTCTAGCGGGAGGTGGTTTCTGGGGCAGTACTTC.

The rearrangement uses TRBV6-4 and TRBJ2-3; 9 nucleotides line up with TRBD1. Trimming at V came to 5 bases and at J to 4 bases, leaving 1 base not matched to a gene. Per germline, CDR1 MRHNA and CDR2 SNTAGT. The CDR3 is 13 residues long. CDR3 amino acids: CASSRQGADTQYF. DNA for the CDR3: TGTGCCAGCAGTCGACAGGGGGCAGATACGCAGTATTTT.

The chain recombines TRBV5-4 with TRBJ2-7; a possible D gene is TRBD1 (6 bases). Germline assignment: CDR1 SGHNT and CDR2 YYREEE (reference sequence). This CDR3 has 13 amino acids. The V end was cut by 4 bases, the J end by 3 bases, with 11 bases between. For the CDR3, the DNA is TGTGCCAGCAGCATGACAGGCTACTACGAGCAGTACTTC. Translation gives CASSMTGYYEQYF. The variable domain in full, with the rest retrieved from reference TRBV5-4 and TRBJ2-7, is ETGVTQSPTHLIKTRGQQVTLRCSSQSGHNTVSWYQQALGQGPQFIFQYYREEENGRGNFPPRFSGLQFPNYSSELNVNALELDDSALYLCASSMTGYYEQYFGPGTRLTVT.

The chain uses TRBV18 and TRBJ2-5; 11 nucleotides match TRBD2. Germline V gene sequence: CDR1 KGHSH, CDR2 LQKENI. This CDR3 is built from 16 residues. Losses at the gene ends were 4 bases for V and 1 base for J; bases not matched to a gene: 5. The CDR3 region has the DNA TGTGCCAGCTCACAACTAGCGGGAGCGATCCAAGAGACCCAGTACTTC. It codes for CASSQLAGAIQETQYF.

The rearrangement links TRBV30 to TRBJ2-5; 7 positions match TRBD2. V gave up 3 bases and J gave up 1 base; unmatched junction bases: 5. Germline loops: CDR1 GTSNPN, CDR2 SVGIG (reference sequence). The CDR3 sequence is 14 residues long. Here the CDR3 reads CAWSRGGSQETQYF. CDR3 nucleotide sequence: TGTGCCTGGAGCAGAGGCGGGAGCCAAGAGACCCAGTACTTC.